These 10 T cell receptor beta chains share one sample of origin, sequenced in a study of neurological immune-mediated disorders. TCRdb passed the 5' RACE reads through MiXCR, listing each CDR3 protein once. This sample has about 120,000 distinct CDR3 sequences, with roughly 3.2% found just once. Sequencing was done on a sample of PBMCs. The origin of the receptors is a woman in her twenties or thirties with multiple sclerosis.

This clonotype was picked up many times. This CDR3 reads CASSQDPPGTPNTEAFF. The CDR3 DNA reads as TGCGCCAGCAGCCAAGATCCTCCTGGGACACCCAACACTGAAGCTTTCTTT. The chain joins TRBV4-3 to TRBJ1-1, with a possible D match to TRBD1 (6 bases). The CDR3 covers 17 residues. With 0 bases removed from V and 2 bases from J, the gap between germline ends came to 16 bases. Germline values: CDR1 LGHNA, CDR2 YSLEER.

To note about this clonotype: One end of the junction varies from germline; a read error may be responsible. The J gene is TRBJ1-1, the V gene TRBV20-1, with unresolved D. Per germline, CDR1 DFQATT and CDR2 SNEGSKA (reference sequence). The CDR3 consists of 12 residues. The CDR3 here is CSDRDTPVEAFF. The CDR3 DNA is TGCAGTGATAGAGATACCCCTGTGGAAGCTTTCTTT.

This clonotype was observed many times. The CDR3 region is CSVALTGTLQETQYF. The CDR3 nucleotides read TGCAGCGTTGCGTTGACAGGGACCCTCCAAGAGACCCAGTACTTC. The rearrangement joins TRBV29-1 to TRBJ2-5; 7 nucleotides agree with TRBD1. Germline lookup yields CDR1 SQVTM and CDR2 ANQGSEA. Trimming removed 4 bases from V and 1 base from J; junction bases left unmatched: 9. This CDR3 is 15 amino acids long.

This clonotype was seen at least ten times. The rearrangement joins TRBV7-2 to TRBJ2-1; 11 bases align to TRBD2. V was pared by 1 base and J by 9 bases, with 8 bases of the junction left unmatched. CDR3 length equals 16 residues. Germline V gives CDR1 SGHTA, CDR2 FQGNSA. CDR3 residues: CASSLGLAGRGSEQFF. The CDR3 region has the DNA TGTGCCAGCAGCTTAGGACTAGCGGGGAGGGGTAGTGAGCAGTTCTTC.

This clonotype was counted at least ten times. V is TRBV7-2 and J is TRBJ1-2; possibly TRBD1 for D (5 bases). CDR3 length: 13 amino acids. Trimming took off 2 bases at V and 7 bases at J, with 11 bases between the two ends. Germline V gene sequence: CDR1 SGHTA, CDR2 FQGNSA. CDR3 in amino acids: CASSLKAGLGYTF. In DNA, the CDR3 is TGTGCCAGCAGCTTAAAGGCAGGGCTTGGCTACACCTTC.

This clonotype was seen repeatedly, ten times or more. J is TRBJ2-1 and V is TRBV5-6; 7 positions match TRBD2. Germline V gene sequence: CDR1 SGHDT, CDR2 YYEEEE. V shed 0 bases, J shed 4 bases, and the junction held 7 bases outside the gene matches. The CDR3 totals 16 residues. The CDR3 bases are TGTGCCAGCAGCTTGGGTGGACTAGGACCTTACAATGAGCAGTTCTTC. Translating gives CASSLGGLGPYNEQFF.

This clonotype was detected a few times. This sequence joins TRBV12-3 or TRBV12-4 and TRBJ2-1, with D possibly TRBD2 on 6 matching bases. V lost 2 bases, J lost 13 bases, and 12 bases lay in between. The CDR3 covers 12 residues. The CDR3 DNA is TGTGCCAGCAGTTTATACAGCGGGTATCAGTTCTTC. It codes for CASSLYSGYQFF.

The table lists this clonotype with many counts. The chain joins TRBV7-2 to TRBJ2-3, with 11 bases lining up with TRBD2. This CDR3 has 16 residues. The germline CDR1 and CDR2 sequences are SGHTA and FQGNSA. The V segment lost 5 bases and the J segment 5 bases; nucleotides outside the gene matches: 9. The CDR3: CASSLIAGGRGDTQYF. Written as DNA, the CDR3 is TGTGCCAGCAGCCTCATAGCGGGAGGGCGTGGAGATACGCAGTATTTT. The variable domain in full, with the rest retrieved from reference TRBV7-2 and TRBJ2-3, is GAGVSQSPSNKVTEKGKDVELRCDPISGHTALYWYRQSLGQGLEFLIYFQGNSAPDKSGLPSDRFSAERTGGSVSTLTIQRTQQEDSAVYLCASSLIAGGRGDTQYFGPGTRLTVL.

This clonotype has at least ten counts. The CDR3 here is CASSQWPGTGNTGELFF. In DNA form, the CDR3 reads TGCGCCAGCAGCCAATGGCCCGGGACAGGAAACACCGGGGAGCTGTTTTTT. This chain uses TRBV4-3 with TRBJ2-2, with 8 bases lining up with TRBD1. V shed 2 bases and J 2 bases; nucleotides not matched to a gene: 7. Germline V gene lookup returns CDR1 LGHNA and CDR2 YSLEER. This CDR3 has 17 residues.

This clonotype came up many times. The chain combines TRBV20-1 with TRBJ2-1, with 7 nucleotides matching TRBD2. This CDR3 is built from 20 residues. Germline loops: CDR1 DFQATT, CDR2 SNEGSKA (reference sequence). With V trimmed by 0 bases and J by 0 bases, 17 bases remained unmatched. For the CDR3, the DNA is TGCAGTGCTAGAGATCGAGCCGCATATTTGCGGGAGTCCTCCTACAATGAGCAGTTCTTC. Protein: CSARDRAAYLRESSYNEQFF.